The sequence of this T cell receptor beta chain was determined in a study of immune evolution from preneoplasia to lung adenocarcinoma. Study results and limitations: Highest clonality occurred in KRAS-mutant, not EGFR-mutant or double wild-type, nodules. From normal lung to invasive adenocarcinoma, top clone frequencies appeared to decrease.

The ends lost 1 base at V and 7 bases at J; junction bases unmatched: 8. CDR3 length: 15 residues. Germline V CDR1 and CDR2: SGHNT, YYREEE (reference sequence). For this clone: What it recognizes is unknown.

Generated by immunoSEQ multiplex PCR, the TCRdb table keeps only in-frame clones and is missing some. The table includes 1,500 to 2,000 clones, 82% detected once. Sequenced sample: FFPE invasive lung adenocarcinoma tissue. This clonotype originated in a person between 45 and 65 years old with lung adenocarcinoma. The chain recombines TRBV5-4 with TRBJ2-3; 8 bases map to TRBD2. CDR3 region: CASSLTSGNSYTQYF. In DNA form, the CDR3 reads TGTGCCAGCAGCTTGACTAGCGGAAATTCATATACGCAGTATTTT.